This T cell receptor beta chain emerged from a study of T cell responses to AZD1222 COVID-19 vaccine. Findings of the study overall: After two AZD1222 doses, spike-specific TCR breadth and depth rose versus day 0. Unmutated variant regions are reportedly the target of nearly half of TCRs that are spike-specific. Researchers report vaccine-associated CD4 TCRs spanning spike, with dominance at 160-218 and 743-854.

Method: immunoSEQ multiplex PCR; TCRdb's copy keeps in-frame clones and lacks some. The sample lists 140,000 to 150,000 clones, roughly 88% occurring once. Germline CDR1 is MNHEY and CDR2 is SMNVEV (reference sequence). V trimming: 6 bases; J trimming: 1 base; junction bases outside the gene matches: 5. The CDR3 covers 14 residues. On this clone: Its specificity is not known.

The sequence came from an adult in good health. The sample was peripheral blood, taken on day 0 of AZD1222 vaccination. The chain has TRBV27 and TRBJ2-7; 8 positions agree with TRBD2. CDR3: CASSSGTRSYEQYF. Here the CDR3 DNA reads TGTGCCAGCAGCTCCGGGACTAGATCCTACGAGCAGTACTTC.